The rows below give T cell receptor beta chains drawn from one sample of a study of identical twins. TCRdb reprocessed the 5' RACE reads via MiXCR and lists one record per CDR3 protein. The sample contains around 250,000 distinct CDR3 sequences, roughly 7% of which appear only once. The same sample was also studied in work on yellow fever vaccine responses in identical twins.

The sample consisted of memory (CD45RO+) T cells sorted from blood. These receptor sequences come from a woman younger than 30 in good health. Both conserved end residues are part of each CDR3. The order of the fields is V gene, J gene, CDR3 protein.

v_gene: TRBV7-2; j_gene: TRBJ1-1; CDR3aa: CASSDGQGSTEAFF
v_gene: TRBV6-1; j_gene: TRBJ1-1; CDR3aa: CASSERRAFEAFF
v_gene: TRBV20-1; j_gene: TRBJ2-5; CDR3aa: CSARRDSRETQYF
v_gene: TRBV29-1; j_gene: TRBJ2-2; CDR3aa: CSVTGYHNTGELFF
v_gene: TRBV14; j_gene: TRBJ1-3; CDR3aa: CASSQDSHAGNTIYF
v_gene: TRBV21-1; j_gene: TRBJ2-7; CDR3aa: CASRGLAGAYEQYF
v_gene: TRBV29-1; j_gene: TRBJ2-1; CDR3aa: CSVEKGLAGGNNEQFF
v_gene: TRBV27; j_gene: TRBJ2-2; CDR3aa: CASSYGTSGTGELFF
v_gene: TRBV11-2; j_gene: TRBJ2-3; CDR3aa: CASSLGFRSTDTQYF
v_gene: TRBV21-1; j_gene: TRBJ2-7; CDR3aa: CASSKPWGAGLYEQYF
v_gene: TRBV28; j_gene: TRBJ2-2; CDR3aa: CASSLRTGYLGELFF
v_gene: TRBV3-1; j_gene: TRBJ2-5; CDR3aa: CASSPATTPGLAGYQETQYF
v_gene: TRBV7-6; j_gene: TRBJ2-3; CDR3aa: CASSSAGGATDTQYF
v_gene: TRBV20-1; j_gene: TRBJ2-7; CDR3aa: CSASLSGGPYEQYF
v_gene: TRBV28; j_gene: TRBJ2-2; CDR3aa: CASSLKTGVYTGELFF
v_gene: TRBV6-1; j_gene: TRBJ2-7; CDR3aa: CASSPPAGGAEQYF
v_gene: TRBV5-1; j_gene: TRBJ2-1; CDR3aa: CASSLWQGASNEQFF
v_gene: TRBV6-1; j_gene: TRBJ2-2; CDR3aa: CASRRTGQSTGELFF
v_gene: TRBV28; j_gene: TRBJ2-3; CDR3aa: CASHGGGTGNTDTQYF
v_gene: TRBV6-1; j_gene: TRBJ1-1; CDR3aa: CASSLIRVKGTEAFF
v_gene: TRBV7-8; j_gene: TRBJ2-2; CDR3aa: CASSLRGGNTGELFF
v_gene: TRBV3-1; j_gene: TRBJ2-7; CDR3aa: CACSHQGKTLREQYF
v_gene: TRBV25-1; j_gene: TRBJ2-3; CDR3aa: CASSARGLAGGRRTDTQYF
v_gene: TRBV5-1; j_gene: TRBJ2-3; CDR3aa: CASSLEGGTDTQYF
v_gene: TRBV21-1; j_gene: TRBJ1-2; CDR3aa: CASSYRLGDRTNYGYTF
v_gene: TRBV5-1; j_gene: TRBJ1-1; CDR3aa: CASSLQGMNTEAFF